This T cell receptor (beta chain) was sequenced for a study of cytomegalovirus exposure and HLA in healthy donors. A multiplex PCR was run with 60 Vbeta primers and 13 Jbeta primers. Generated by immunoSEQ multiplex PCR, the TCRdb table keeps only in-frame clones and is missing some. The data contain 100,000 to 150,000 clones, roughly 82% of them singletons. The junction had 3 bases not matched to a gene; V was cut back by 5 bases and J by 3 bases. This CDR3 spans 15 amino acids. Germline loops: CDR1 MNHNS, CDR2 SASEGT. Sequencing input: PBMCs. The rearrangement uses TRBV6-1 and TRBJ2-1, with TRBD1 matching 11 bases. This TCR came from a man in his fifties or sixties in good health and CMV-seronegative. Written as DNA, the CDR3 is TGTGCCAGCAGTAGGGGGACAGGGGGCTACAATGAGCAGTTCTTC. Translated, it gives CASSRGTGGYNEQFF.